Below, one T cell receptor (beta chain) is given with its context. What it binds is unknown. Libraries were prepared by immunoSEQ multiplex PCR; TCRdb keeps only in-frame clonotypes and omits some of them. The table includes about 14,000 clones, just under 80% detected once. The source of the sample is a study of OX40 agonist ivuxolimab in advanced cancers. Broader study findings: Some of the lowest clonal expansion was seen in partial responders at 0.1-3.0 mg/kg.

Specimen: CD4+ or CD8+ T cells sorted from blood, collected in a trial of the OX40 agonist ivuxolimab. This TCR was recovered from an adult with an advanced solid tumor such as melanoma, head and neck, liver or kidney cancer.

The CDR3 here is CASSPRPGTAGTSGDNEQFF. Here the CDR3 DNA reads TGTGCCAGCAGCCCGCGTCCCGGGACAGCTGGGACTAGCGGAGACAATGAGCAGTTCTTC. The chain recombines TRBV13 with TRBJ2-1, with 11 positions matching TRBD2. This CDR3 has 20 amino acids. In germline, CDR1 is PRHDT, CDR2 FYEKMQ (reference sequence). The trim removed 5 bases at V and 5 bases at J, leaving 20 bases unmatched.